The next 7 T cell receptor beta chains were all read from a single sample in a study of shared clonotypes between healthy human individuals (TCRdb year 2020). CD8 naive samples were CD45RO-negative cells positively selected for CCR7, giving a CD45RA+CCR7+ population that excluded TemRA cells. Libraries were built with the immunoSEQ multiplex PCR assay. This immuneACCESS table, as held by TCRdb, lists in-frame sequences with V and J called but not all clones. Of the missing ones, under half trace to an unresolved V gene in checked studies; the others have no known cause. For this sample the table gives 700,000 to 950,000 clones, of which around 96% were detected only once. Of the sample, less than 0.25% is held by the ten largest clones. The sample comprised naive CD8+ T cells sorted from blood. This specimen's cell subset or site label, interpreted: CD45RA+CCR7+. These receptors originate from a man aged 25 to 45 in good health.

The chain links TRBV6-5 to TRBJ2-5, with TRBD1 identical over 10 bases. Germline V gene data show CDR1 as MNHEY and CDR2 as SVGAGI. The ends lost 4 bases at V and 3 bases at J; junction bases unmatched: 5. The CDR3 is 15 amino acids. CDR3 protein: CASSSLGTGEETQYF. CDR3 nucleotides: TGTGCCAGCAGTTCTTTGGGGACAGGGGAAGAGACCCAGTACTTC.

The chain carries TRBV5-6 and TRBJ2-3; D remains unclear. This CDR3 spans 15 amino acids. Germline V CDR1 and CDR2: SGHDT, YYEEEE. V was shortened by 0 bases and J by 2 bases, with 10 bases between the two germline ends. In nucleotides, the CDR3 is TGTGCCAGCAGCTTGGACGGATACATCACAGATACGCAGTATTTT. Translated: CASSLDGYITDTQYF. Full variable domain (missing parts from reference TRBV5-6 and TRBJ2-3): DAGVTQSPTHLIKTRGQQVTLRCSPKSGHDTVSWYQQALGQGPQFIFQYYEEEERQRGNFPDRFSGHQFPNYSSELNVNALLLGDSALYLCASSLDGYITDTQYFGPGTRLTVL.

The V gene is TRBV29-1, the J gene TRBJ2-3, with 10 bases identical to TRBD2. The CDR3 totals 14 residues. V lost 6 bases to trimming and J lost 4 bases; unmatched junction nucleotides: 7. Germline V CDR1 and CDR2: SQVTM, ANQGSEA. This chain's CDR3 is CSVEREGQADTQYF. CDR3 DNA sequence: TGCAGCGTAGAGCGGGAGGGCCAAGCAGATACGCAGTATTTT.

The chain joins TRBV29-1 to TRBJ2-1, with TRBD2 matching over 13 bases. Germline V lookup: CDR1 SQVTM, CDR2 ANQGSEA. There are 15 residues in the CDR3. Trimming cost V 7 bases and J 0 bases; bases outside gene matches: 3. The CDR3 bases are TGCAGCGGGGGGACTAGCGGGGACTCCTACAATGAGCAGTTCTTC. The encoded protein is CSGGTSGDSYNEQFF.

The V and J genes are TRBV4-1 and TRBJ2-7; D is unresolved. The germline gives CDR1 MGHRA, CDR2 YSYEKL. Trimming cost V 4 bases and J 5 bases, with 12 bases left between them. The CDR3 is 13 amino acids. In DNA, the CDR3 is TGCGCCAGCAGCCGCGGAAGTTGGGACGAGCAGTACTTC. Its protein product is CASSRGSWDEQYF.

V is TRBV29-1 and J is TRBJ1-1, with 8 bases lining up with TRBD1. Trimming at V came to 7 bases and at J to 3 bases, leaving 10 bases not matched to a gene. Per the germline V gene, CDR1 is SQVTM and CDR2 is ANQGSEA. The CDR3 is 14 amino acids. The CDR3 DNA follows: TGCAGCGCCGGGAGGACAGGGCGGGACACTGAAGCTTTCTTT. This encodes CSAGRTGRDTEAFF.

The chain is built from TRBV29-1 and TRBJ2-7; TRBD1 matches at 9 bases. Germline V gene data show CDR1 as SQVTM and CDR2 as ANQGSEA. CDR3 length equals 13 residues. Unmatched junction bases numbered 7, after V lost 6 bases and J lost 4 bases. Written as DNA, the CDR3 is TGCAGCGTACAAACAGGGGGCGCTTACGAGCAGTACTTC. Translation: CSVQTGGAYEQYF.